The clone carrying this TCR beta chain was seen only once. Its antigen is as yet unknown. The source of the sample is a study of T cell responses to AZD1222 COVID-19 vaccine. The CDR3 loop spans 14 amino acids. Germline values: CDR1 MNHEY, CDR2 SMNVEV (reference sequence). Trimming took 6 bases from V and 3 from J, leaving 15 bases between them. The protocol was immunoSEQ multiplex PCR, while the TCRdb copy is restricted to in-frame clones and leaves out a portion. The sample lists over 130,000 clones, over 75% occurring once. The study, taken as a whole, reports: Donors were chiefly white British, with a greater number of females, and clonal diversity was perhaps underestimated.

The specimen comprised peripheral blood, sampled on day 0 of AZD1222 vaccination. This chain uses TRBV27 with TRBJ2-7; D is perhaps TRBD2 (6 bases). This TCR derives from an adult in good health. CDR3 coding DNA: TGTGCCAGCAGCCTCGGAGGGGTACACTACGAGCAGTACTTC. The encoded protein is CASSLGGVHYEQYF.